Given below is one TCR beta chain in context. No antigen is known for it. Trimming left V 0 bases short and J 0 bases short, with 14 bases between. The germline gives CDR1 LNHDA, CDR2 SQIVND (reference sequence). The CDR3 has 17 residues. Profiling relied on immunoSEQ multiplex PCR, and the TCRdb table lists in-frame clones only, not all of them. Of approximately 88,000 clones listed, 94% are singletons. The data derive from a study of graft-versus-host responses after intestinal transplantation. The rearrangement uses TRBV19 and TRBJ1-2; D perhaps matches TRBD1 (5 bases). The sequences come from unstimulated CD4+ T cells sorted from spleen or lymph node cells, collected before transplant. The TCR sequence derives from a human donor who was the organ donor for an intestinal transplant. The CDR3 reads CASSIDPQVSSNYGYTF. The CDR3 bases are TGTGCCAGTAGTATAGACCCACAGGTCTCGTCTAACTATGGCTACACCTTC.